A single T cell receptor (beta chain) is shown here with its context. In building TCR beta libraries, iRepertoire HTBI primers were used together with Arm-PCR of CDR3 regions. TCRdb itself ran the multiplex PCR reads through MiXCR, one entry per CDR3 protein. The sample consists of about 290,000 distinct CDR3 sequences, more than 20% of them appearing once. This sample was included in a study of regulatory T cells in long-lasting Graves disease. The overall study: Positive TSH receptor antibodies alongside over 5 years of antithyroid drugs were what marked Graves' disease as persistent.

Time point of the sample: persistent/refractory GD, antithyroid drugs over 5 years with positive TRAb. RNA from PBMCs was the source of the TCR library. The authors diagnosed Graves' disease using American Thyroid Association guidelines. CDR1 is PRHDT, CDR2 FYEKMQ, per germline (reference sequence). CDR3 length equals 13 residues. J lost 5 bases, V lost 4 bases, and 4 bases had no gene match. This chain uses TRBV13 with TRBJ2-5; 7 bases match TRBD2. Sequences were derived from peripheral blood mononuclear cells (PBMCs), sampled when the disease was refractory, from a patient treated with antithyroid drugs. This receptor was obtained from a female donor with Graves disease. CDR3 sequence reads: CASSSWEGETQYF. As DNA, the CDR3 is TGTGCCAGCAGCTCGTGGGAGGGGGAGACCCAGTACTTC.